These 20 T cell receptor beta chains originate from one sample sequenced in a study of blood T cell repertoires in COVID-19. TCRdb's table, derived via immunoSEQ multiplex PCR, lists solely in-frame clones and lacks some. The profile shows 95,000 to 150,000 clones, approximately 82% of them singletons. The specimen was peripheral blood. The receptor source for this set is a woman in her forties or fifties with acute or convalescent COVID-19.

J is TRBJ1-2 and V is TRBV10-3; the D is unclear. The length of the CDR3 is 15 residues. Trimming removed 11 bases at V and 4 bases at J, with 23 bases between. The germline CDR1 and CDR2 sequences are ENHRY and SYGVKD. In DNA form, the CDR3 reads TGTGCCTCAAGAGAGCGGGCGGCGCGCGGCTATGGCTACACCTTC. Protein product: CASRERAARGYGYTF.

The chain recombines TRBV18 with TRBJ1-5, with 9 bases aligning to TRBD1. CDR3 size: 13 residues. Per germline, CDR1 KGHSH and CDR2 LQKENI. J gave up 7 bases and V 5 bases, and 3 bases lay outside the gene matches. Here the CDR3 DNA reads TGTGCCAGCTCAACAGGGGGCCGGCAGCCCCAGCATTTT. It is translated as CASSTGGRQPQHF.

DNA for the CDR3: TGTGCCAGCAGTTACTACGCCAGGGATCAGCCCCAGCATTTT. It codes for CASSYYARDQPQHF. The chain couples TRBV6-5 to TRBJ1-5; possibly TRBD1 for D (5 bases). Germline V gives CDR1 MNHEY, CDR2 SVGAGI. CDR3 length equals 14 residues. The V and J ends lost 1 base and 5 bases respectively, with 9 bases between them.

J is TRBJ2-1 and V is TRBV19, with TRBD1 identical over 8 bases. The V and J ends lost 0 bases and 6 bases, in that order; junction bases with no gene match: 13. The CDR3 runs to 18 residues. Germline-derived CDR1 and CDR2 are LNHDA and SQIVND (reference sequence). The CDR3 nucleotides are TGTGCCAGTAGTATAGAATGGTCGGTTCAGGGGGCTCTCAATGAGCAGTTCTTC. Protein product: CASSIEWSVQGALNEQFF.

V is TRBV9 and J is TRBJ2-3; unclear D gene. Germline lookup yields CDR1 SGDLS and CDR2 YYNGEE. The CDR3 sequence is 15 residues long. Trimming pared 0 bases from V and 5 bases from J, leaving 13 bases between. The CDR3 loop reads CASSVAPNGGDTQYF. The CDR3 DNA reads as TGTGCCAGCAGCGTAGCCCCGAACGGTGGAGATACGCAGTATTTT.

V is TRBV9 and J is TRBJ1-6; no reliable D call. V was pared by 0 bases and J by 6 bases, with 13 bases between. This CDR3 has 16 residues. CDR1 is SGDLS and CDR2 is YYNGEE in the germline V gene. CDR3 nucleotides: TGTGCCAGCAGCGTAGCTCCGGACTTAACTAATTCACCCCTCCACTTT. Translation gives CASSVAPDLTNSPLHF.

The V gene is TRBV15, the J gene TRBJ2-1; no reliable D call. The germline gives CDR1 LNHNV, CDR2 YYDKDF (reference sequence). The V end was cut by 3 bases, the J end by 10 bases, with 16 bases between. CDR3 length: 14 amino acids. CDR3 protein: CATSSLMRLREQFF. CDR3 DNA: TGTGCCACCAGCAGCCTAATGCGGCTACGCGAGCAGTTCTTC.

This chain links TRBV29-1 with TRBJ2-1, with 8 bases identical to TRBD1. The CDR3 has 13 residues. In germline, CDR1 is SQVTM, CDR2 ANQGSEA. J lost 4 bases, V lost 6 bases, and 5 bases had no gene match. The CDR3, as DNA: TGCAGCGTCGGACGGACAGGGTACAATGAGCAGTTCTTC. Its translation: CSVGRTGYNEQFF.

In the case of this clone: The junction does not match germline at one end; this may be a read error. The chain recombines TRBV7-7 with TRBJ1-5; unclear D gene. There are 13 residues in the CDR3. In germline, CDR1 is SSHAT, CDR2 FNYEAQ (reference sequence). In DNA form, the CDR3 reads TGTGCTAGCAGCTCCACCCGAGGTCAGCCCCAGCATTTT. It translates to CASSSTRGQPQHF.

The chain joins TRBV5-1 to TRBJ1-1; D is possibly TRBD1 (5 bases). V was shortened by 4 bases and J by 2 bases, with 12 bases between the two germline ends. This CDR3 contains 14 residues. The germline V gene has CDR1 SGHRS and CDR2 YFSETQ. This CDR3 is CASSLVQANTEAFF. CDR3 nucleotide sequence: TGCGCCAGCAGCCTAGTACAGGCAAACACTGAAGCTTTCTTT.

J is TRBJ2-3 and V is TRBV5-1; D is possibly TRBD1 (6 bases). CDR3 length equals 15 residues. Germline V gives CDR1 SGHRS, CDR2 YFSETQ. Trimming left V 1 base short and J 1 base short, with 10 bases between. The CDR3 loop is CASSLSTGGTDTQYF. DNA for the CDR3: TGCGCCAGCAGCTTGTCGACAGGTGGCACAGATACGCAGTATTTT.

The genes are TRBV4-1 and TRBJ1-1; TRBD1 matches 8 bases. Unmatched junction bases numbered 13, after V lost 5 bases and J lost 11 bases. CDR3 length: 14 amino acids. The V gene's germline CDR1 is MGHRA and CDR2 YSYEKL. CDR3 loop: CASSATPGQAFAFF. DNA for the CDR3: TGCGCCAGCAGCGCAACACCGGGACAGGCTTTCGCTTTCTTT.

The V and J genes are TRBV10-3 and TRBJ2-7, with 9 bases matching TRBD1. The J segment lost 5 bases and the V segment lost 10 bases, leaving 6 bases of the junction unmatched. From germline, CDR1 is ENHRY and CDR2 SYGVKD. This CDR3 contains 12 residues. The CDR3 loop is CATGDRDHEQYF. In nucleotides, the CDR3 is TGTGCCACCGGGGACAGGGACCACGAGCAGTACTTC.

The chain couples TRBV28 to TRBJ1-2, with D maybe TRBD1 (5 bases). The CDR3 has 12 residues. Germline assignment: CDR1 MDHEN and CDR2 SYDVKM. The V and J ends lost 5 bases and 8 bases respectively, with 12 bases between them. Here the CDR3 reads CASSPSGHGYTF. DNA for the CDR3: TGTGCCAGCAGTCCTTCAGGGCACGGCTACACCTTC.

This clone was seen a handful of times. J is TRBJ1-1 and V is TRBV15; D may be TRBD1 (6 bases). With 5 bases removed from V and 0 bases from J, the gap between germline ends came to 13 bases. CDR1 LNHNV and CDR2 YYDKDF come from the germline V gene (reference sequence). This CDR3 is 15 amino acids long. CDR3 nucleotides: TGTGCCACCAGCGGGGGTGGACAGATGAACACTGAAGCTTTCTTT. It codes for CATSGGGQMNTEAFF.

This clone came up once. The rearrangement links TRBV5-5 to TRBJ1-4, with TRBD1 matching over 8 bases. J gave up 7 bases and V 3 bases, and 8 bases lay outside the gene matches. Germline loops: CDR1 SGHKS, CDR2 YYEKEE (reference sequence). This CDR3 contains 15 residues. The CDR3 is CASSSLQGDGEKLFF. The CDR3, as DNA: TGTGCCAGCAGCTCGTTACAGGGGGATGGTGAAAAACTGTTTTTT.

The rearrangement links TRBV16 to TRBJ1-1; maybe TRBD1 (5 bases). The CDR3 is made up of 17 amino acids. CDR1 KGHSY and CDR2 FQNENV come from the germline V gene. Deletions cut 0 bases from V and 0 bases from J, with 14 bases between. CDR3 sequence reads: CASSQSGKGSVNTEAFF. The CDR3 nucleotides are TGTGCCAGCAGCCAATCGGGTAAGGGGTCAGTGAACACTGAAGCTTTCTTT.

J is TRBJ1-1 and V is TRBV6-5, with D tentatively TRBD1 (5 bases). This CDR3 is 13 amino acids long. Germline loops: CDR1 MNHEY, CDR2 SVGAGI. The V end was cut by 6 bases, the J end by 3 bases, with 11 bases between. The CDR3 coding sequence is TGTGCCAGCAGAGACTCGGGGGACACTGAAGCTTTCTTT. Its protein product is CASRDSGDTEAFF.

CDR3 protein: CASLGQSTDTQYF. The CDR3 nucleotides are TGTGCCAGCCTGGGACAGAGCACAGATACGCAGTATTTT. The gene calls are TRBV18 and TRBJ2-3; 7 bases fit TRBD1. The CDR3 is 13 residues long. Germline CDR1 reads KGHSH; CDR2 reads LQKENI. The V gene end was trimmed by 8 bases and the J gene end by 0 bases; junction bases not matched to a gene: 2.

The chain is built from TRBV6-2 or TRBV6-3 and TRBJ1-1; TRBD1 is a possible D gene (6 bases). From germline, CDR1 is MNHEY and CDR2 SVGEGT. The CDR3 has 12 residues. The ends were cut back, 6 bases at V and 8 bases at J, with 13 bases in the middle. The CDR3 region has the DNA TGTGCCAGCAGCCTACAGGGCCTCGAAGCTTTCTTT. As protein: CASSLQGLEAFF.